This passage covers 18 T cell receptor beta chains from one sample sequenced in a study of tumor-infiltrating lymphocytes in primary liver carcinoma. Unsorted bulk tissue (roughly 17-32 mg) underwent RNA and DNA co-extraction. With roughly 500 ng total RNA as template and a constant-region primer, TCR beta cDNA was made. Libraries covering TCR beta were generated through three nested multiplex PCR rounds (using a slightly modified ARM-PCR). The first two PCR rounds used TRBV1-TRBV30 primers with a Cbeta primer, approximately 10 cycles each. From the multiplex PCR reads, TCRdb called clonotypes with MiXCR, one entry per CDR3 protein. The table includes about 130,000 distinct CDR3 sequences, 60% to 75% detected once. The sample consisted of liver tumor tissue from sampling region 3. Subset described: tumor region T3, left-lateral pole. The receptors originated from a woman aged 60-70 years with primary liver carcinoma and hepatitis B virus infection.

This clonotype has more than one count but fewer than ten. V is TRBV20-1 and J is TRBJ2-3; the D is unclear. The V end lost 4 bases, the J end lost 1 base, and 9 bases lay between the germline ends. Germline V CDR1 and CDR2: DFQATT, SNEGSKA (reference sequence). This CDR3 comprises 13 residues. The CDR3 loop reads CSATRAGTDTQYF. CDR3 DNA sequence: TGCAGTGCTACACGGGCGGGCACAGATACGCAGTATTTT.

This chain connects TRBV11-2 to TRBJ2-2, with TRBD2 as a possible D gene (6 bases). V lost 11 bases and J 3 bases, leaving 13 bases between the germline ends. The CDR3 extends over 13 amino acids. Germline V CDR1 and CDR2: SGHAT, FQNNGV. CDR3: CAGGREDTGELFF. In DNA form, the CDR3 reads TGTGCCGGCGGCAGGGAGGACACCGGGGAGCTGTTTTTT.

This clonotype showed up just a few times. The genes are TRBV30 and TRBJ2-3; D is undetermined. This CDR3 has 12 amino acids. V gave up 4 bases and J gave up 2 bases, with 7 bases separating them. Germline CDR1 and CDR2: GTSNPN and SVGIG (reference sequence). The DNA of the CDR3 is TGTGCCTGGACCCCCGACACAGATACGCAGTATTTT. Translating gives CAWTPDTDTQYF.

This clonotype occurred many times. The genes are TRBV6-2 or TRBV6-3 and TRBJ2-1; 11 bases map to TRBD2. Germline V CDR1 and CDR2: MNHEY, SVGEGT. CDR3 length: 15 residues. V lost 2 bases, J lost 7 bases, and 4 bases stayed unmatched. For the CDR3, the DNA is TGTGCCAGCAGTTACCGGCCTAGCGGGAGGAATGAGCAGTTCTTC. Protein: CASSYRPSGRNEQFF.

As concerns this clonotype: This may stem from a read error, because a much larger clone lies one nucleotide away. The rearrangement links TRBV14 to TRBJ2-5, with D unresolved. Trimming took 4 bases from V and 10 from J, leaving 10 bases between them. CDR1 is SGHDN, CDR2 FVKESK, per germline. The CDR3 has 11 amino acids. The DNA of the CDR3 is TGTGCCAGCAGCCTTACGCGGATCCAGTACTTC. It encodes CASSLTRIQYF.

Concerning this clonotype: A much larger clone lies a single base off, so this may be a read error. The gene calls are TRBV12-3 or TRBV12-4 and TRBJ1-1; tentative D call: TRBD1 (6 bases). CDR3 length: 12 residues. V dropped 5 bases and J dropped 8 bases, with 12 bases sitting between them. The CDR3 here is CASSRAGTEAFF. Written as DNA, the CDR3 is TGTGCCAGCAGTCGGGCCGGGACAGAAGCTTTCTTT.

This chain uses TRBV20-1 with TRBJ2-6; tentative D call: TRBD1 (6 bases). CDR1 and CDR2 (germline): DFQATT, SNEGSKA (reference sequence). The CDR3 consists of 14 residues. V lost 2 bases and J lost 2, with 7 bases in between. The CDR3 here is CSARRGTGANVLTF. The CDR3 bases are TGCAGTGCTAGAAGGGGGACTGGGGCCAACGTCCTGACTTTC.

Only a few counts were recorded for this clonotype. The chain joins TRBV5-4 to TRBJ2-1, with D uncertain. The CDR3 spans 16 residues. Germline CDR1 SGHNT, CDR2 YYREEE (reference sequence). The V end lost 2 bases, the J end lost 1 base, and 13 bases lay between the germline ends. CDR3 DNA sequence: TGTGCCAGCAGCTTAGGCCCTGACTTTTCCTACAATGAGCAGTTCTTC. Translated: CASSLGPDFSYNEQFF. Filled out from reference TRBV5-4 and TRBJ2-1, the complete variable domain reads ETGVTQSPTHLIKTRGQQVTLRCSSQSGHNTVSWYQQALGQGPQFIFQYYREEENGRGNFPPRFSGLQFPNYSSELNVNALELDDSALYLCASSLGPDFSYNEQFFGPGTRLTVL.

Regarding this clonotype: The missing conserved phenylalanine or tryptophan at the end of this CDR3 makes a read error likely. Here the CDR3 DNA reads TGTGCCAGCAGCCGACCCGGGACCGGCGAAAAACTGTTTTTA. It yields the protein CASSRPGTGEKLFL. The chain uses TRBV7-9 and TRBJ1-4; D perhaps matches TRBD1 (5 bases). This CDR3 has 14 amino acids. Germline V CDR1 and CDR2: SEHNR, FQNEAQ (reference sequence). Trimming stripped 5 bases from V and 8 bases from J, with 15 bases between.

J is TRBJ1-4 and V is TRBV11-2; D is unclear. CDR1 is SGHAT, CDR2 FQNNGV, per germline. The V gene lost 5 bases and the J gene lost 0 bases, with 10 bases spanning the gap. The CDR3 totals 15 residues. This CDR3 is CASSPSPATNEKLFF. CDR3 nucleotides: TGTGCCAGCAGCCCAAGTCCCGCAACTAATGAAAAACTGTTTTTT. The variable domain in full, completed from reference TRBV11-2 and TRBJ1-4, reads EAGVAQSPRYKIIEKRQSVAFWCNPISGHATLYWYQQILGQGPKLLIQFQNNGVVDDSQLPKDRFSAERLKGVDSTLKIQPAKLEDSAVYLCASSPSPATNEKLFFGSGTQLSVL.

As regards this clonotype: This may arise from a read error, as a much more abundant clone is one base away. The chain couples TRBV7-8 to TRBJ1-6; tentatively, D is TRBD1 (5 bases). Germline-derived CDR1 and CDR2 are SGHVS and FQNEAQ. The CDR3 runs 13 residues. Deletions cut 2 bases from V and 14 bases from J, with 13 bases between. CDR3: CASSLQQDETLHF. Here the CDR3 DNA reads TGTGCCAGCAGCTTACAACAGGACGAAACCCTCCACTTT.

The rearrangement joins TRBV12-3 or TRBV12-4 to TRBJ2-2; D unresolved. Trimming took 4 bases from V and 7 from J, leaving 19 bases between them. CDR3 size: 16 residues. The DNA for the CDR3 is TGTGCCAGCAGTTCATTGCAGTCCGCTCATAGCGGGGAGCTGTTTTTT. It codes for CASSSLQSAHSGELFF.

For this clonotype: This may arise from a read error, as a much more abundant clone is one base away. The chain carries TRBV6-1 and TRBJ1-6; 8 bases agree with TRBD1. The CDR3 has 12 amino acids. Per the germline V gene, CDR1 is MNHNS and CDR2 is SASEGT. Here the CDR3 reads CASSDRGSLLHF. CDR3 nucleotide sequence: TGTGCCAGCAGCGACAGGGGTTCACTCCTCCACTTT.

Points on this clonotype: No conserved phenylalanine or tryptophan is present at the end of the CDR3, so a read error is the likely explanation. This chain connects TRBV6-5 to TRBJ2-2; either TRBD1 or TRBD2 may supply D (5 bases each). Germline V CDR1 and CDR2: MNHEY, SVGAGI. The ends were cut back, 7 bases at V and 5 bases at J, with 23 bases in the middle. CDR3 size: 17 residues. In DNA, the CDR3 is TGTGCCAGCATCCCCGCTGGCAGGGAGTTAGTTACCGGGGAGCTGTTTTTG. This sequence encodes CASIPAGRELVTGELFL.

This clonotype was detected a few times. A much more abundant neighbour one base away suggests this may be a read error. The chain is built from TRBV6-6 and TRBJ1-2; D is perhaps TRBD1 (6 bases). V was cut by 2 bases and J by 12 bases, with 13 bases left in between. Germline V gene lookup returns CDR1 MNHNY and CDR2 SVGAGI (reference sequence). The CDR3 is 12 residues long. CDR3 in DNA: TGTGCCAGCAGTTACGGGGGGCACGGCCACACCTTC. This gives the protein CASSYGGHGHTF.

This clonotype was found many times. This sequence joins TRBV11-2 and TRBJ2-2; 14 bases are shared with TRBD2. CDR1 and CDR2 (germline): SGHAT, FQNNGV. V dropped 7 bases and J dropped 7; count of bases not matched to a gene: 14. The CDR3 loop spans 18 amino acids. The CDR3 DNA sequence: TGTGCCAGCACCTTCAGGCCGGGACTAGCGGGAGATTACGGGGAGCTGTTTTTT. It codes for CASTFRPGLAGDYGELFF.

The chain has TRBV12-3 or TRBV12-4 and TRBJ1-5; D is perhaps TRBD1 (5 bases). The CDR3 sequence is 15 residues long. V lost 3 bases and J 2 bases, leaving 11 bases between the germline ends. CDR3 loop: CASSLRGVGNQPQHF. For the CDR3, the DNA is TGTGCCAGCAGTTTGCGGGGGGTAGGCAATCAGCCCCAGCATTTT.

Comments on this clonotype: At one of its ends the junction is not consistent with the germline gene, which may arise from a read error. The rearrangement links TRBV30 to TRBJ2-1; D may correspond to TRBD1 or TRBD2 (5 bases each). In germline, CDR1 is GTSNPN, CDR2 SVGIG (reference sequence). CDR3 length equals 13 residues. This chain's CDR3 is CAWMGDFSNEQFF. The CDR3 DNA is TGTGCCTGGATGGGGGATTTCTCCAATGAGCAGTTTTTC.